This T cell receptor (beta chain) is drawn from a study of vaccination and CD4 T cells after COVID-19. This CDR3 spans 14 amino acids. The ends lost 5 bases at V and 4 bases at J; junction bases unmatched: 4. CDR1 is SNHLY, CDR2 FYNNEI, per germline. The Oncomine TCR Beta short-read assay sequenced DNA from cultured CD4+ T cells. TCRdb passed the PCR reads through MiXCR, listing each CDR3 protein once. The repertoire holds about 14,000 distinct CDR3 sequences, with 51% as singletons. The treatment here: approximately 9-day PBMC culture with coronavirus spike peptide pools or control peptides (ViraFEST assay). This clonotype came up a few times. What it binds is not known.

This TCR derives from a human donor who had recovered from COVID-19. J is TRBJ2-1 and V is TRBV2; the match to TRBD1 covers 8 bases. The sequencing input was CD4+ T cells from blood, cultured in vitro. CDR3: CASSYRDRYNEQFF. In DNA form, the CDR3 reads TGTGCCAGCAGTTACCGGGACAGGTACAATGAGCAGTTCTTC.